Listed below are T cell receptor beta chains from one sample, sequenced in a study of shared clonotypes between healthy human individuals. Here immunoSEQ multiplex PCR was the method, and the copy in TCRdb shows in-frame clones only, minus some. The repertoire includes millions of clones, 93% of them detected once, and about 0.41% sits in the top ten. What was sequenced was naive CD4+ T cells from PBMCs. These receptors were collected from a man between 18 and 29 years old in good health. Some clones in this sample may be carry-over from other donors' samples. CDR3s include the opening cysteine and the closing phenylalanine or tryptophan. The D gene is left open where the match is weak. The size of a clone is reported for some rows only, either as once, few or many, or as a class for expanded clones.

d_call	v_call	clone_size	j_call	cdr3_aa	cdr3_nt
TRBD1	TRBV10-3	-	TRBJ2-7	CAISETYWDRAYEQYF	TGTGCCATCAGTGAGACCTATTGGGACAGGGCGTACGAGCAGTACTTC
-	TRBV7-6	-	TRBJ2-7	CASSLDLMGEQYF	TGTGCCAGCAGCTTAGATTTAATGGGCGAGCAGTACTTC
TRBD2	TRBV9	once	TRBJ2-7	CASSTSGRGPYEQYF	TGTGCCAGCAGCACCAGCGGGAGAGGCCCCTACGAGCAGTACTTC
TRBD2	TRBV5-1	-	TRBJ2-7	CASGRTAGGYEQYF	TGCGCCAGCGGGCGGACAGCGGGGGGCTACGAGCAGTACTTC
-	TRBV7-9	-	TRBJ2-1	CASSLRPGPPYNEQFF	TGTGCCAGCAGCTTACGACCAGGGCCACCCTACAATGAGCAGTTCTTC
-	TRBV2	-	TRBJ2-1	CASNGGNEQFF	TGTGCCAGCAATGGCGGGAATGAGCAGTTCTTC
TRBD2	TRBV5-1	-	TRBJ2-7	CASSRSGLADSSYEQYF	TGCGCCAGCAGCCGTTCGGGACTAGCGGACAGCTCCTACGAGCAGTACTTC
-	TRBV27	-	TRBJ2-1	CASSLPGPRSQSYNEQFF	TGTGCCAGCAGTTTACCGGGCCCCCGTTCCCAGTCCTACAATGAGCAGTTCTTC
-	TRBV29-1	few	TRBJ1-5	CSAVTGSVEPQHF	TGCAGCGCCGTAACAGGGTCGGTAGAGCCCCAGCATTTT
-	TRBV29-1	-	TRBJ2-7	CSVMGSAEAYEQYF	TGCAGCGTCATGGGAAGCGCGGAGGCCTACGAGCAGTACTTC
-	TRBV28	once	TRBJ2-7	CASSLDGFTNEQYF	TGTGCCAGCAGTTTGGACGGTTTTACCAACGAGCAGTACTTC
-	TRBV30	-	TRBJ2-1	CARRSSSYNEQFF	TGTGCCAGGAGATCTAGCTCCTACAATGAGCAGTTCTTC
-	TRBV5-6	-	TRBJ2-2	CASSVGGRPSGTGELFF	TGTGCCAGCAGCGTGGGCGGGCGGCCCTCGGGCACCGGGGAGCTGTTTTTT
-	TRBV6-5	-	TRBJ2-4	CASSKTGVGNIQYF	TGTGCCAGCAGTAAAACGGGGGTTGGGAACATTCAGTACTTC
-	TRBV11-2	-	TRBJ1-3	CASSLDRGAGNTIYF	TGTGCCAGCAGCTTAGATAGGGGAGCTGGAAACACCATATATTTT
-	TRBV25-1	-	TRBJ2-2	CASSGFGATGELFF	TGTGCCAGCAGTGGTTTCGGAGCAACCGGGGAGCTGTTTTTT
-	TRBV20-1	-	TRBJ1-2	CSASLDGYTF	TGCAGTGCTAGTCTTGACGGCTACACCTTC
-	TRBV19	-	TRBJ2-6	CASSIDTTNVLTF	TGTGCCAGTAGTATTGACACTACCAACGTCCTGACTTTC
TRBD2	TRBV7-3	-	TRBJ2-1	CASSLFSGSSYNEQFF	TGTGCCAGCAGCTTATTTAGCGGGAGCTCCTACAATGAGCAGTTCTTC
-	TRBV6-1	-	TRBJ2-6	CASSEREYLVLTF	TGTGCCAGCAGTGAACGGGAGTATCTCGTCCTGACTTTC
-	TRBV19	-	TRBJ2-3	CASRVHQRDTQYF	TGTGCCAGTAGAGTTCACCAGAGGGATACGCAGTATTTT
-	TRBV28	-	TRBJ2-7	CASRENHPGVYEQYF	TGTGCCAGCAGGGAGAACCACCCCGGGGTATACGAGCAGTACTTC
TRBD2	TRBV4-2	-	TRBJ2-5	CASSQDPPSGRGETQYF	TGTGCCAGCAGCCAAGATCCACCCAGCGGGAGGGGGGAGACCCAGTACTTC
TRBD1	TRBV18	-	TRBJ1-2	CASSPGQGLYGYTF	TGTGCCAGCTCACCCGGACAGGGTCTTTATGGCTACACCTTC
-	TRBV20-1	-	TRBJ2-7	CSARGGGEQYF	TGCAGTGCCAGAGGAGGCGGCGAGCAGTACTTC
-	TRBV2	-	TRBJ1-2	CASSVAGLNYGYTF	TGTGCCAGCAGTGTGGCAGGCCTTAACTATGGCTACACCTTC
-	TRBV29-1	once	TRBJ2-4	CSVRTVLAKNIQYF	TGCAGCGTCCGGACAGTACTAGCCAAAAACATTCAGTACTTC
-	TRBV30	-	TRBJ1-3	CAWGPGNTIYF	TGTGCCTGGGGGCCTGGAAACACCATATATTTT
-	TRBV29-1	-	TRBJ2-7	CSVVVNSPYEQYF	TGCAGCGTTGTTGTGAACAGCCCCTACGAGCAGTACTTC
-	TRBV29-1	-	TRBJ1-1	CSVEYEGRRGTEAFF	TGCAGCGTTGAATACGAGGGGCGCAGGGGAACTGAAGCTTTCTTT
-	TRBV4-1	-	TRBJ1-1	CASSRVQGNTEAFF	TGCGCCAGCAGCCGCGTACAGGGGAACACTGAAGCTTTCTTT
TRBD2	TRBV28	-	TRBJ2-7	CASSSGTSGGYEQYF	TGTGCCAGCAGTTCCGGGACTAGCGGAGGCTACGAGCAGTACTTC
TRBD2	TRBV7-7	-	TRBJ2-1	CASSPGLAGSYNEQFF	TGTGCCAGCAGCCCCGGACTAGCGGGCTCCTACAATGAGCAGTTCTTC
TRBD1	TRBV5-6	-	TRBJ2-5	CASSSPTRTGKETQYF	TGTGCCAGCAGCTCGCCGACAAGGACAGGGAAAGAGACCCAGTACTTC
-	TRBV27	-	TRBJ2-7	CASSLRGGSYEQYF	TGTGCCAGCAGTTTAAGGGGGGGGTCCTACGAGCAGTACTTC
TRBD2	TRBV5-1	-	TRBJ2-7	CASSVTSGTLGEQYF	TGCGCCAGCAGCGTGACTAGCGGTACCCTCGGAGAGCAGTACTTC
-	TRBV18	-	TRBJ2-7	CASSPTAYEQYF	TGTGCCAGCTCACCAACTGCGTACGAGCAGTACTTC
TRBD1	TRBV5-4	-	TRBJ1-2	CASSSAGQGNYGYTF	TGTGCCAGCAGCTCAGCGGGACAGGGTAACTATGGCTACACCTTC